This TCR beta chain was observed in a study of cytomegalovirus exposure and HLA in healthy donors. PCR used 60 Vbeta primers and 13 Jbeta primers. Assay used: immunoSEQ multiplex PCR; TCRdb lists only in-frame clones, some missing. The sample holds some 150,000 clones, about four fifths seen once. Germline V gene sequence: CDR1 SGHVS, CDR2 FQNEAQ. Trimming at V came to 5 bases and at J to 2 bases, leaving 13 bases not matched to a gene. The CDR3 is 17 residues long. This receptor was identified in a man aged 50 to 60 in good health and CMV-seropositive. The sample taken for sequencing was PBMCs. The chain carries TRBV7-8 and TRBJ2-3; TRBD1 aligns across 7 bases. The CDR3 nucleotides read TGTGCCAGCAGCCTCCCGGCCCGGACAGGATCCACAGATACGCAGTATTTT. Residues: CASSLPARTGSTDTQYF.